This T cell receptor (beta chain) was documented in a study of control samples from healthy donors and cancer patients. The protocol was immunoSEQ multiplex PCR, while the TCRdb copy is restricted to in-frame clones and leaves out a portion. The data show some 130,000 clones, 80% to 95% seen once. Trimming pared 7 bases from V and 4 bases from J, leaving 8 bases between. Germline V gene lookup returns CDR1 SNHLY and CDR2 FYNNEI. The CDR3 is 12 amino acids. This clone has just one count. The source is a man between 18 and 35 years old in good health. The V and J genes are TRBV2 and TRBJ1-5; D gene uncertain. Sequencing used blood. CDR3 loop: CASTTVNQPQHF. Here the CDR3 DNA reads TGTGCCAGCACTACAGTAAATCAGCCCCAGCATTTT.